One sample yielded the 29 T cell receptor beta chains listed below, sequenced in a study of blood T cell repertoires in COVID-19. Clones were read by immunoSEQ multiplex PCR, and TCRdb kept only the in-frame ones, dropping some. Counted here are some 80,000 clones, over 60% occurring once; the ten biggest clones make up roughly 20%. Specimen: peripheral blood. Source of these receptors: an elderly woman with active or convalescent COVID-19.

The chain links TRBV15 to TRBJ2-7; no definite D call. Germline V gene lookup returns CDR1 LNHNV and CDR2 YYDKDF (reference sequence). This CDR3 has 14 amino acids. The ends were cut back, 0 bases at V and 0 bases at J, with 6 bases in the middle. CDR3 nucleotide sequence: TGTGCCACCAGCAGAGAAACGGTCTCCTACGAGCAGTACTTC. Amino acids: CATSRETVSYEQYF.

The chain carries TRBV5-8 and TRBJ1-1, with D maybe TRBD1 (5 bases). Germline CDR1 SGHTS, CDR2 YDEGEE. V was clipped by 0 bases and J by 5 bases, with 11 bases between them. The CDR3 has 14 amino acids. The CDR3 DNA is TGTGCCAGCAGCTTGGCGGCAGGGTGGACTGAAGCTTTCTTT. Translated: CASSLAAGWTEAFF.

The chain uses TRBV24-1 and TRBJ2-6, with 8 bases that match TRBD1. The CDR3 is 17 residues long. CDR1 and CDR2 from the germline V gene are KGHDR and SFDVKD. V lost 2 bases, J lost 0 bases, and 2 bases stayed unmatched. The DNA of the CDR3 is TGTGCCACCAGTGATTCCGGACAGGGCTCTGGGGCCAACGTCCTGACTTTC. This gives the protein CATSDSGQGSGANVLTF.

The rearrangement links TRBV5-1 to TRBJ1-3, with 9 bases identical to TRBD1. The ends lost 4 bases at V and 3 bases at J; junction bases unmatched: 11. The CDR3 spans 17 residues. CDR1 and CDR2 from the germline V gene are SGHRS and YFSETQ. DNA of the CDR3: TGCGCCAGCAGCCTCAGTCCCGGGACAGGGAGTGGAAACACCATATATTTT. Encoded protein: CASSLSPGTGSGNTIYF.

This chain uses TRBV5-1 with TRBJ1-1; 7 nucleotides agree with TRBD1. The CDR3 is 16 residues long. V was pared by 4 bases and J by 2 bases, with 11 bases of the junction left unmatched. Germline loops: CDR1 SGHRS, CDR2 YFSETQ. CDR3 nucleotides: TGCGCCAGCAGCCCGGGGCGGGACAGCCTTAACACTGAAGCTTTCTTT. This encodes CASSPGRDSLNTEAFF.

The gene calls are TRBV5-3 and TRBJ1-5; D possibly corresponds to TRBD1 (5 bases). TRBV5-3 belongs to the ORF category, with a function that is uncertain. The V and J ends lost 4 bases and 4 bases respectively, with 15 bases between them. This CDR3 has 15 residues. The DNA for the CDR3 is TGTGCCAGAAGCGTTCCACACAGGTTAAATCAGCCCCAGCATTTT. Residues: CARSVPHRLNQPQHF.

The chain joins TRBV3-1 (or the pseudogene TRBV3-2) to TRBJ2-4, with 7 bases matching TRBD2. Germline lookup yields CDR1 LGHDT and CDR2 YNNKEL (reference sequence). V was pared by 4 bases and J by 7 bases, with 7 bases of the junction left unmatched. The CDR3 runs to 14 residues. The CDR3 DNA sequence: TGTGCCAGCAGCCTCCGGCAGACTAGCAACATTCAGTACTTC. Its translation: CASSLRQTSNIQYF.

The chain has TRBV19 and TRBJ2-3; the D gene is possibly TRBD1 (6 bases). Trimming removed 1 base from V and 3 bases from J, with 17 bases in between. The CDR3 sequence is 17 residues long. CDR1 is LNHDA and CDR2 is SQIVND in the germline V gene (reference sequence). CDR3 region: CASSIGTEMIRTDTQYF. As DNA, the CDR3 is TGTGCCAGTAGTATAGGGACAGAGATGATAAGAACAGATACGCAGTATTTT.

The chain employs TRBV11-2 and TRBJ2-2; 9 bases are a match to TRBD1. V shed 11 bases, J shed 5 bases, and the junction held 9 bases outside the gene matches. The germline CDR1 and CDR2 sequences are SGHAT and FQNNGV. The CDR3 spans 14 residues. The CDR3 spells CAGQGQGRTGELFF. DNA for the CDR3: TGTGCCGGCCAAGGACAGGGGCGGACCGGGGAGCTGTTTTTT.

The CDR3 loop reads CASSQDRDFYEQYF. DNA of the CDR3: TGTGCCAGCAGCCAGGACAGGGATTTCTACGAGCAGTACTTC. The V call is TRBV7-2, the J call TRBJ2-7; 8 nucleotides agree with TRBD1. This CDR3 has 14 residues. V was clipped by 5 bases and J by 3 bases; unmatched bases: 6. Looked up from germline, CDR1 is SGHTA and CDR2 is FQGNSA.

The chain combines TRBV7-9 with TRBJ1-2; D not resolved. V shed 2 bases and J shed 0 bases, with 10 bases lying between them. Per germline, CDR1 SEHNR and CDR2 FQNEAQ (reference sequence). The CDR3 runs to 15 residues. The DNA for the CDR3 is TGTGCCAGCAGCTTACCTTTACATCCTAACTATGGCTACACCTTC. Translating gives CASSLPLHPNYGYTF.

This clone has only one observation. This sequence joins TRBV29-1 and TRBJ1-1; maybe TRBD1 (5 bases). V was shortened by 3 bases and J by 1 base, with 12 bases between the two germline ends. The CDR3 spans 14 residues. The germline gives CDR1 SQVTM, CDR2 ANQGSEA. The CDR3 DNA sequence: TGCAGCGTTGACAGGTCAAGGGGGAACACTGAAGCTTTCTTT. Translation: CSVDRSRGNTEAFF.

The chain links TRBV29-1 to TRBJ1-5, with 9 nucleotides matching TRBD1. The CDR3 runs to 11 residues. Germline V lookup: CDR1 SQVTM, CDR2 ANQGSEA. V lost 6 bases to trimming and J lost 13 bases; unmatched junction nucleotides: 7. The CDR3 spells CSVNTGTGQHF. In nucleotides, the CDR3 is TGCAGCGTGAACACCGGGACAGGGCAGCATTTT.

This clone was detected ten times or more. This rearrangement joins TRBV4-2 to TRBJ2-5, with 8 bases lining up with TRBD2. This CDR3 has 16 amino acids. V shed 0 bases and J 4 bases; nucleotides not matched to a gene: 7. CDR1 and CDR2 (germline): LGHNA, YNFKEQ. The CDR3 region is CASSQDPSGGRETQYF. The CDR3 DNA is TGTGCCAGCAGCCAAGATCCCAGCGGGGGCCGAGAGACCCAGTACTTC.

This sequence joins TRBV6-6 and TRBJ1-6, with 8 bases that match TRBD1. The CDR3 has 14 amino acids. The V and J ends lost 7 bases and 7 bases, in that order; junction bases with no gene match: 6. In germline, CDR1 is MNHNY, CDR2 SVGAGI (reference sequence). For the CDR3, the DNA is TGTGCCAGCACCGACAGGGGACGGAATTCACCCCTCCACTTT. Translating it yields CASTDRGRNSPLHF.

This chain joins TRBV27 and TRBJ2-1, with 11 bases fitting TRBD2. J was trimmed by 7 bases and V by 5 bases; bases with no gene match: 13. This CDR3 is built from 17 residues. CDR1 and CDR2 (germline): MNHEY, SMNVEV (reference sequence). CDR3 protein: CASSPRLAGGRPNEQFF. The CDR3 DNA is TGTGCCAGCAGTCCCCGATTAGCGGGGGGGCGCCCAAATGAGCAGTTCTTC.

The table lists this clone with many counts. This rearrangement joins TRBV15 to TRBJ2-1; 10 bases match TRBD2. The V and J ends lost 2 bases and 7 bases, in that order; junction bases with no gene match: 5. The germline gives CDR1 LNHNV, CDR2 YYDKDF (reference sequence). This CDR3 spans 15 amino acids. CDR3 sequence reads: CATSRTSGVWNEQFF. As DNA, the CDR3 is TGTGCCACCAGCAGAACTAGCGGGGTGTGGAATGAGCAGTTCTTC.

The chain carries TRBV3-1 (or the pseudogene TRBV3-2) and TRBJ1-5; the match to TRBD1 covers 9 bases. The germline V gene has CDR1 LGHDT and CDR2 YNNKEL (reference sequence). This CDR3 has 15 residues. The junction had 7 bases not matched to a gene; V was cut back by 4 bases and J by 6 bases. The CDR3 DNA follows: TGTGCCAGCAGCCCCGCTACAGGGGGCTCTCAGCCCCAGCATTTT. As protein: CASSPATGGSQPQHF.

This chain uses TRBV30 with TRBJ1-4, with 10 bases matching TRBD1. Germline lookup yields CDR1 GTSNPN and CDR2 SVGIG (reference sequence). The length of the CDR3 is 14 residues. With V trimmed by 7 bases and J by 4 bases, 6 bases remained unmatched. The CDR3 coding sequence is TGTGCCTCTTCCGGGACAGGGGTTAATGAAAAACTGTTTTTT. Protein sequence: CASSGTGVNEKLFF.

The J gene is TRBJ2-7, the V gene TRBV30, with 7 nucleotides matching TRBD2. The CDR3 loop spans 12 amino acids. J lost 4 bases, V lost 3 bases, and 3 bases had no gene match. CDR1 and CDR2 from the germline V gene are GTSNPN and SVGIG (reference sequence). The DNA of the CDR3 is TGTGCCTGGAGCAGCGGGGTTTACGAGCAGTACTTC. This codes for CAWSSGVYEQYF.

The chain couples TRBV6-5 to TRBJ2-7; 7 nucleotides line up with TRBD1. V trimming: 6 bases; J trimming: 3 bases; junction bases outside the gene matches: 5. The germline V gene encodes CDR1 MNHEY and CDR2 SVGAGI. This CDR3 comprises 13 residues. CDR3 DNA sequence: TGTGCCAGCAGCCCGGACAGGCACTACGAGCAGTACTTC. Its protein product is CASSPDRHYEQYF.

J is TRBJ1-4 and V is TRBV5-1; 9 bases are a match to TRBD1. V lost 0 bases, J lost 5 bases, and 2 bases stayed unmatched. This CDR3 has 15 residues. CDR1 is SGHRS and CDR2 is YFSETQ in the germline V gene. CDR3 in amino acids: CASSLATGGNEKLFF. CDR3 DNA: TGCGCCAGCAGCTTGGCGACAGGGGGAAATGAAAAACTGTTTTTT.

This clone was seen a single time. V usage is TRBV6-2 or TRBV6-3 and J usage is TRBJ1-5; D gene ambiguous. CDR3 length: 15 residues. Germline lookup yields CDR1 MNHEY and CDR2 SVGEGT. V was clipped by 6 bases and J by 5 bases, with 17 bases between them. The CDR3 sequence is CASSFLRVVDQPQHF. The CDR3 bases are TGTGCCAGCAGCTTCCTCCGGGTCGTAGATCAGCCCCAGCATTTT.

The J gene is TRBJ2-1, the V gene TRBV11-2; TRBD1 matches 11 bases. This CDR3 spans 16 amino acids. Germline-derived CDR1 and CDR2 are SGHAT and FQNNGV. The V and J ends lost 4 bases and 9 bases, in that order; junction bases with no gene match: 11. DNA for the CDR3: TGTGCCAGCAGCTACAGGACAGGGGGCGCAGGTCGTGAGCAGTTCTTC. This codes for CASSYRTGGAGREQFF.

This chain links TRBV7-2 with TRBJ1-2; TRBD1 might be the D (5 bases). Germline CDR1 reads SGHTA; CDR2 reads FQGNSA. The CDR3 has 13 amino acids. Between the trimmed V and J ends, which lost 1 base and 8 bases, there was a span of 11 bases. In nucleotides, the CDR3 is TGTGCCAGCAGCTTAGAGGCAGGGCACGGCTACACCTTC. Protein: CASSLEAGHGYTF.

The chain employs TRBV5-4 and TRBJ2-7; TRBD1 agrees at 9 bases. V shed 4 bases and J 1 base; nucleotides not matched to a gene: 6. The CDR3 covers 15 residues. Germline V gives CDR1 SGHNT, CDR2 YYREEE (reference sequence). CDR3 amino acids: CASSTKQGASYEQYF. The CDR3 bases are TGTGCCAGCAGCACTAAACAGGGGGCTTCCTACGAGCAGTACTTC. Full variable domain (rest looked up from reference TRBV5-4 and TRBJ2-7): ETGVTQSPTHLIKTRGQQVTLRCSSQSGHNTVSWYQQALGQGPQFIFQYYREEENGRGNFPPRFSGLQFPNYSSELNVNALELDDSALYLCASSTKQGASYEQYFGPGTRLTVT.

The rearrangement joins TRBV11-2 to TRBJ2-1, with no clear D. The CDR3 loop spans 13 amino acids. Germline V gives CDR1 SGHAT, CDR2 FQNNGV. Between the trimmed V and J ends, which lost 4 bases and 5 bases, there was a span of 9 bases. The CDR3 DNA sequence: TGTGCCAGCAGCTCCGACTGGGACAATGAGCAGTTCTTC. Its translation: CASSSDWDNEQFF.

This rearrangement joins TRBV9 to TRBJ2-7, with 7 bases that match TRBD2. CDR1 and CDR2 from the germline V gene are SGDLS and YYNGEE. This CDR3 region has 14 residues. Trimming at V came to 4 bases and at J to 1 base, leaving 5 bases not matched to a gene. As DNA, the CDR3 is TGTGCCAGCAGCTCGTCAGCGGGGTCCTACGAGCAGTACTTC. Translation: CASSSSAGSYEQYF.

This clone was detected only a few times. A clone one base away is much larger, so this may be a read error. The CDR3 DNA is TGTGCCACCAGCTGGGGGAGGACTGAAGCTTTCTTT. It encodes CATSWGRTEAFF. This chain connects TRBV15 to TRBJ1-1; tentative D call: TRBD1 (5 bases). Germline CDR1 is LNHNV and CDR2 is YYDKDF (reference sequence). This CDR3 has 12 residues. V lost 5 bases and J 5 bases, leaving 9 bases between the germline ends.